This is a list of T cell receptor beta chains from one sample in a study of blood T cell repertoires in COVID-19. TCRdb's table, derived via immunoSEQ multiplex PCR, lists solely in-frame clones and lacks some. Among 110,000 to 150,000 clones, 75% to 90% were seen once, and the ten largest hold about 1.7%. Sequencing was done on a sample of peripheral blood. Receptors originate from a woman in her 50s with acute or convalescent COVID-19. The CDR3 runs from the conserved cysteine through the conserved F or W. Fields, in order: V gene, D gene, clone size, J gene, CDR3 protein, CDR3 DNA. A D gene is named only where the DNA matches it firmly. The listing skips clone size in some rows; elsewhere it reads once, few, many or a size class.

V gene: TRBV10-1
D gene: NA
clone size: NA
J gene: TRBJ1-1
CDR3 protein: CASSESPGEAFF
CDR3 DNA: TGCGCCAGCAGTGAGTCGCCGGGAGAAGCTTTCTTT

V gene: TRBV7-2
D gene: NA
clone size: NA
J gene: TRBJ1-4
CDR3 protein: CASSQGNRRTNEKLFF
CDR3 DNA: TGTGCCAGCAGCCAGGGGAACAGGAGAACTAATGAAAAACTGTTTTTT

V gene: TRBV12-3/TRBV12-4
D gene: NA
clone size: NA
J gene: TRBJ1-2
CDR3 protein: CASSDQRGYTF
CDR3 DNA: TGTGCCAGCAGTGACCAGAGGGGCTACACCTTC

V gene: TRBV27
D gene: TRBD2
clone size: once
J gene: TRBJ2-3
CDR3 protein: CASSFLAGMEDTQYF
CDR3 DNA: TGTGCCAGCAGTTTTCTAGCGGGAATGGAAGATACGCAGTATTTT

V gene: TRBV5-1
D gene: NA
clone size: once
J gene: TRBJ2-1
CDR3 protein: CASSLGLDEQFF
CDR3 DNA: TGCGCCAGCAGCCTGGGACTTGATGAGCAGTTCTTC

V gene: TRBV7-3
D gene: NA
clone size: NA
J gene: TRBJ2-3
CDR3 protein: CASSLRSVSGGTDTQYF
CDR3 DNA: TGTGCCAGCAGCTTAAGGTCTGTCTCTGGAGGCACAGATACGCAGTATTTT

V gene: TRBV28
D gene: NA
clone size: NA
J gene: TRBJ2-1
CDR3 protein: CASSRAGLGHNEQFF
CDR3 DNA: TGTGCCAGCAGTAGGGCGGGTCTTGGGCACAATGAGCAGTTCTTC

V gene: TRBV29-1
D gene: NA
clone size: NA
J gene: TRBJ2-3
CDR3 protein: CSVVSPSRDTQYF
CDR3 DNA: TGCAGCGTTGTGAGCCCGAGCCGCGATACGCAGTATTTT

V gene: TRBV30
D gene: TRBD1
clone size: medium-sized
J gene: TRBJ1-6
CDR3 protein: CAWNLDREEAPLHF
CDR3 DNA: TGTGCCTGGAATCTGGACAGGGAAGAGGCACCCCTCCACTTT

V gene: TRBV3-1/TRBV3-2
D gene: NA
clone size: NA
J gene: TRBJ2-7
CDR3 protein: CASSQDPPDTPYEQYF
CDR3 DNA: TGTGCCAGCAGCCAAGATCCCCCGGACACCCCCTACGAGCAGTACTTC

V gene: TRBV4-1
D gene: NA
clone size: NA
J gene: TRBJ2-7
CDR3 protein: CASSLQVPYEQYF
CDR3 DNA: TGCGCCAGCAGTCTACAGGTTCCCTACGAGCAGTACTTC

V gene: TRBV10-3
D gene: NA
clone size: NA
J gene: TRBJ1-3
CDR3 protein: CAIRDGRTADSGNTIYF
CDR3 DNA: TGTGCCATCAGAGACGGAAGGACAGCCGACTCTGGAAACACCATATATTTT

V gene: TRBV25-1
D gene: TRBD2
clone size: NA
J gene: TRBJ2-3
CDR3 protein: CASSEWASGYTDTQYF
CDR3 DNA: TGTGCCAGCAGTGAATGGGCTAGCGGATACACAGATACGCAGTATTTT

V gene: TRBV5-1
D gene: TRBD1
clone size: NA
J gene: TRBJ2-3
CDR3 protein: CASSSRTGAADTQYF
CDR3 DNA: TGCGCCAGCAGCTCCCGGACAGGGGCGGCAGATACGCAGTATTTT

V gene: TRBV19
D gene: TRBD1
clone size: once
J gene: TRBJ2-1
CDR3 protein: CASRGDRFDSDEQFF
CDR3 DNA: TGTGCCAGTAGGGGGGACAGGTTTGATTCGGATGAGCAGTTCTTC

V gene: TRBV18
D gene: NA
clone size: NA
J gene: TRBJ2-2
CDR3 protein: CASSPRVGRKDTGELFF
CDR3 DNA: TGTGCCAGCTCACCCAGGGTCGGGAGAAAGGACACCGGGGAGCTGTTTTTT

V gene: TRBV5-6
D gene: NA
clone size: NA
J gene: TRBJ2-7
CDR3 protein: CASSSDGISSYEQYF
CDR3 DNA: TGTGCCAGCAGCTCGGACGGGATTAGCTCCTACGAGCAGTACTTC

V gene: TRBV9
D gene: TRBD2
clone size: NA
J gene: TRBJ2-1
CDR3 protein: CASSVEGEGGLAVDEQFF
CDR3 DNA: TGTGCCAGCAGCGTAGAGGGAGAGGGGGGACTAGCCGTCGATGAGCAGTTCTTC

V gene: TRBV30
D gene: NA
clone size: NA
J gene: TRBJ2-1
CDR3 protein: CAARPGWVIDGKGRNEQFF
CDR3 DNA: TGTGCCGCTCGCCCCGGGTGGGTTATTGACGGGAAGGGTAGAAATGAGCAGTTCTTC

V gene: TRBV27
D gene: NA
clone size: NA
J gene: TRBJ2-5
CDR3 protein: CASSSYSYQETQYF
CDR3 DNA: TGTGCCAGCAGCTCATACTCGTACCAAGAGACCCAGTACTTC

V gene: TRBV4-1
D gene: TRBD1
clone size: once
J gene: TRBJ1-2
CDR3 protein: CASSQDQGGFYGYTF
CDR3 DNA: TGCGCCAGCAGCCAAGATCAAGGGGGCTTCTATGGCTACACCTTC

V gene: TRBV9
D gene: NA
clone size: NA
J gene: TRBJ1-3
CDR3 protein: CASSPYLIAGTIYF
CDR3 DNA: TGTGCCAGCAGCCCCTACCTTATAGCCGGCACCATATATTTT